This TCR beta chain was sequenced during a study of CD4 T cell repertoires in COVID-19 (dated by TCRdb to 2020 to 2023). With respect to the entire study: For cross-reactivity analysis, CFSE-low cells were expanded with IL-2 for over eight days, then relabeled and restimulated with spike proteins from other coronaviruses. The study characterized naturally processed CD4+ T cell responses to SARS-CoV-2 spike and nucleoprotein in COVID-19-recovered individuals, using TCR Vbeta sequencing to assess clonal composition. In three recovered individuals, the researchers analyzed the TCR Vbeta repertoire of SARS-CoV-2-reactive T cells at the subset level.

Regarding this clone: The antigen it binds to is not known. Base qualities are not provided; no much larger clone lies one nucleotide away.

Overall study outcomes, separate from this receptor: Several of the most expanded SARS-CoV-2-reactive clonotypes were found to be shared between two or all three memory subsets, suggesting intraclonal diversification. Between roughly 6 and 27% of SARS-CoV-2 clonotypes were also detected in secondary cultures stimulated with SARS-CoV and/or HKU1 spike, a finding consistent with cross-reactivity.

Library generation was performed with the immunoSEQ multiplex PCR assay. The original pipeline was this. The Chao-Jaccard similarity index and the number of shared clonotypes were used to measure repertoire overlap between subsets. The table comes from immuneACCESS by way of TCRdb, which keeps in-frame sequences with V and J called. Part of the clones is missing from these tables; in studies checked, under half for an unresolved V gene and the rest for unknown reasons. V, J and clone size are those of that table, while D and trimming were read from the DNA. The sample contains tens of thousands of clones, about nine tenths of them found a single time. The ten largest make up about 0.6% of the sample. Uncultured memory T cell samples were subjected to sequencing directly after ex vivo isolation. CD4+ total memory, central memory, effector memory and circulating T follicular helper cells were isolated from peripheral blood mononuclear cells.

This receptor was identified in a human donor who had COVID-19. Here the sequenced sample was central memory CD4+ T cells from blood, taken before the COVID-19 pandemic. The cell subset or site label of this sample denotes: CD4+ T central memory cells.

This receptor has the CDR3 CSVGGGLTDTTEAFF. In nucleotides, the sequence is TGCAGCGTTGGAGGGGGCCTGACAGACACCACTGAAGCTTTCTTT. This sequence uses TRBV29-1 and TRBJ1-1; TRBD1 matches 7 bases in the middle. The CDR3 measures 15 amino acids from cysteine to phenylalanine. Only CDR3 DNA remains: 45 bases, in frame from the first base. V has 4 bases trimmed and J has 4 bases trimmed; junction bases matching no gene number 12. CDR1 and CDR2 (SQVTM, ANQGSEA) derive from the germline V gene.